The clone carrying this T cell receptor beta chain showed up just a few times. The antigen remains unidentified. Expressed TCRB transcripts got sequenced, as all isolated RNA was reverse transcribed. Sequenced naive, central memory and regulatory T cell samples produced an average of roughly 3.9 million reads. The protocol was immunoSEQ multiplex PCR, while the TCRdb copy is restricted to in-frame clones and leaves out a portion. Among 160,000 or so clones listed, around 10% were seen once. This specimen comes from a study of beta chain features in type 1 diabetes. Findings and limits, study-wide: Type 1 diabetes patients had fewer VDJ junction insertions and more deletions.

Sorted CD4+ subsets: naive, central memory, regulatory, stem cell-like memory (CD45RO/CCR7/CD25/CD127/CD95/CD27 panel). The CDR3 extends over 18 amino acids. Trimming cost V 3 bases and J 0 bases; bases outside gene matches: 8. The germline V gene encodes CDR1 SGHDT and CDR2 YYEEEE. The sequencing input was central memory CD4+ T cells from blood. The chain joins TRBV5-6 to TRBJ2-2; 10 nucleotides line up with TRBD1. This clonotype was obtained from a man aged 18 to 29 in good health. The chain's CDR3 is CASSSRTGGKANTGELFF. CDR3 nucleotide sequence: TGTGCCAGCAGCTCCCGGACAGGGGGAAAGGCGAACACCGGGGAGCTGTTTTTT.